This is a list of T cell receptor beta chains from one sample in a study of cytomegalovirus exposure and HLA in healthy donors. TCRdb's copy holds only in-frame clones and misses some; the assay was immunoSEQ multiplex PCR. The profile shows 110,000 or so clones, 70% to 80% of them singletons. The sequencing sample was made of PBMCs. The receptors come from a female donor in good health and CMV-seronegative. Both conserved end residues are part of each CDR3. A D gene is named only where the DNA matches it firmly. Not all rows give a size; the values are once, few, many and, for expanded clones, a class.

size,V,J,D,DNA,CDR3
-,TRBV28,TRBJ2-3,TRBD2,TGTGCCAGCAGAGGTAGCGGGGCGGACGATACGCAGTATTTT,CASRGSGADDTQYF
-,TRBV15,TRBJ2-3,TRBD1,TGTGCCACCAGCAGGCATCAGGGACAGAGCACAGATACGCAGTATTTT,CATSRHQGQSTDTQYF
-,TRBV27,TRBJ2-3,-,TGTGCCAGCAGTTTCGGGATGAGGAGCACAGATACGCAGTATTTT,CASSFGMRSTDTQYF
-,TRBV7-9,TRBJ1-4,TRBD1,TGTGCCAGCAGCGCCCCAGGGGGTTGGGATGAAAAACTGTTTTTT,CASSAPGGWDEKLFF
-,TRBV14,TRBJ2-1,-,TGTGCCAGCAGCCCAACCGTTAGCGTTTTAGCTAGCTCGCATGAGCAGTTCTTC,CASSPTVSVLASSHEQFF
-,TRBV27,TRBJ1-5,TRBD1,TGTGCCAGCCGGGAGACAGGGAATCAGCCCCAGCATTTT,CASRETGNQPQHF
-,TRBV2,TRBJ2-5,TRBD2,TGTGCCAGTAGCGGGGAGGGTGAGACCCAGTACTTC,CASSGEGETQYF
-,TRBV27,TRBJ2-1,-,TGTGCCAGCAAGTCAGAACCTTCTAGCTCCTACAATGAGCAGTTCTTC,CASKSEPSSSYNEQFF
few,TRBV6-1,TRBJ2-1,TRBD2,TGTGCCAGCAGTGAGTTCGCGGGGGGGCAAAATGAGCAGTTCTTC,CASSEFAGGQNEQFF
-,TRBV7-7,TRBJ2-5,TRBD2,TGTGCTAGCAGCCTGACTAGCGGGGGGACCGGGGAGACCCAGTACTTC,CASSLTSGGTGETQYF
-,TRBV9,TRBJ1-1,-,TGTGCCAGCAGCGCCCCGGGAGCTGAAGCTTTCTTT,CASSAPGAEAFF
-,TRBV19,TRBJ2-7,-,TGTGCCAGTAGTATGTCAGCGGTGACCTACGAGCAGTACTTC,CASSMSAVTYEQYF
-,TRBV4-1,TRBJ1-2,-,TGCGCCAGCAGCCAAGAAGATCGGACTACAGACTATGGCTACACCTTC,CASSQEDRTTDYGYTF
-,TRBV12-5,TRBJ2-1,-,TGTGCTAGTGGTTTGGATCCCCCCCCCGGTGTGTCCTACAATGAGCAGTTCTTC,CASGLDPPPGVSYNEQFF
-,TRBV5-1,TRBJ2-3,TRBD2,TGCGCCAGCAGCTGGACTGCGGGGGGTGCGACAGATACGCAGTATTTT,CASSWTAGGATDTQYF
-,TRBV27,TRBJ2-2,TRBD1,TGTGCCAGCAGTTTAGGGACAGCGAACACCGGGGAGCTGTTTTTT,CASSLGTANTGELFF
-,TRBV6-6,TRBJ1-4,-,TGTGCCAGCAGTCCCCAAAATAATGAAAAACTGTTTTTT,CASSPQNNEKLFF
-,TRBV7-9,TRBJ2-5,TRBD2,TGTGCCAGCAGCTTCGGGGGGGCCCGAGAGACCCAGTACTTC,CASSFGGARETQYF
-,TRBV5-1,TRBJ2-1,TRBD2,TGCGCCAGCAGCTCTAGCGGGGGGGCCGGGGGGAATGAGCAGTTCTTC,CASSSSGGAGGNEQFF
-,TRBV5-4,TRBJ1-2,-,TGTGCCAGCAGCGGGGAGAGGAGGGCCATCTACACCTTC,CASSGERRAIYTF
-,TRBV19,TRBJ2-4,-,TGTGCCAGTAGTATGGCAATCGCGGGGGCCAAAAACATTCAGTACTTC,CASSMAIAGAKNIQYF
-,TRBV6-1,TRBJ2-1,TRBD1,TGTGCCAGCAGTGAAGTAGTAATGAGGACAGGGGACAATGAGCAGTTCTTC,CASSEVVMRTGDNEQFF
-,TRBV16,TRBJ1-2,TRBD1,TGTGCCAGCAGCCAATGGGGGACAGGATCCTATGGCTACACCTTC,CASSQWGTGSYGYTF
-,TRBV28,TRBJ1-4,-,TGTGCCAGCAGTTTGAGAAATGAAAAACTGTTTTTT,CASSLRNEKLFF
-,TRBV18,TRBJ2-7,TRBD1,TGTGCCAGCTCACCTCGGACAGGGACCTACGAGCGGTACTTC,CASSPRTGTYERYF
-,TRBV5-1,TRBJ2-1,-,TGCGCCAGCAGCTTGGCAAGGGGTAATGAGCAGTTCTTC,CASSLARGNEQFF
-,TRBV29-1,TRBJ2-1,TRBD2,TGCAGCGTCGGAGGACTAGCGGGGGGGGCCTACAATGAGCAGTTCTTC,CSVGGLAGGAYNEQFF
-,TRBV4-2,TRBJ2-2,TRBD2,TGTGCCAGCAGCCAAGAATCGGGGGGGCGGACCACCGGGGAGCTGTTTTTT,CASSQESGGRTTGELFF
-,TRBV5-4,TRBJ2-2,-,TGTGCCAGTCGTGTCGGCACCGGGGAGCTGTTTTTT,CASRVGTGELFF
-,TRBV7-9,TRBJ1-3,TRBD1,TGTGCCAGCAGGGACACGGACAGGGAAGTAAACACCATATATTTT,CASRDTDREVNTIYF
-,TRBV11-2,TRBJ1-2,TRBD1,TGTGCCAGCAGCCCGGGACAGGGGCTCCCCTATGGCTACACCTTC,CASSPGQGLPYGYTF
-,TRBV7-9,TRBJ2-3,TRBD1,TGTGCCAGCAGCTTAGACAGGGGCTACACAGATACGCAGTATTTT,CASSLDRGYTDTQYF
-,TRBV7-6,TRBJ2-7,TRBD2,TGTGCCAGCAGCGGGGGGGGGACCTACGAGCAGTACTTC,CASSGGGTYEQYF
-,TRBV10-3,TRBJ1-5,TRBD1,TGTGCCATCAGTGAAGGACAGGTTAATCAGCCCCAGCATTTT,CAISEGQVNQPQHF